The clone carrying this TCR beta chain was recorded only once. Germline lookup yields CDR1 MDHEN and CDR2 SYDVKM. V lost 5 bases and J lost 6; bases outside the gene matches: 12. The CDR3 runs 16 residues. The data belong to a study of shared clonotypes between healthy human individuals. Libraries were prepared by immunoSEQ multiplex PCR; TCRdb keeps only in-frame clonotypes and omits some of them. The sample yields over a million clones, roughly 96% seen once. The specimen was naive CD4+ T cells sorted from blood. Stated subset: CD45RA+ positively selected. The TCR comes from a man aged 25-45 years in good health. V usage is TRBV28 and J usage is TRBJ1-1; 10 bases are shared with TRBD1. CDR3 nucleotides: TGTGCCAGCAGTCCCCCGGGACAGGGGACTATGGCTGAAGCTTTCTTT. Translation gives CASSPPGQGTMAEAFF.